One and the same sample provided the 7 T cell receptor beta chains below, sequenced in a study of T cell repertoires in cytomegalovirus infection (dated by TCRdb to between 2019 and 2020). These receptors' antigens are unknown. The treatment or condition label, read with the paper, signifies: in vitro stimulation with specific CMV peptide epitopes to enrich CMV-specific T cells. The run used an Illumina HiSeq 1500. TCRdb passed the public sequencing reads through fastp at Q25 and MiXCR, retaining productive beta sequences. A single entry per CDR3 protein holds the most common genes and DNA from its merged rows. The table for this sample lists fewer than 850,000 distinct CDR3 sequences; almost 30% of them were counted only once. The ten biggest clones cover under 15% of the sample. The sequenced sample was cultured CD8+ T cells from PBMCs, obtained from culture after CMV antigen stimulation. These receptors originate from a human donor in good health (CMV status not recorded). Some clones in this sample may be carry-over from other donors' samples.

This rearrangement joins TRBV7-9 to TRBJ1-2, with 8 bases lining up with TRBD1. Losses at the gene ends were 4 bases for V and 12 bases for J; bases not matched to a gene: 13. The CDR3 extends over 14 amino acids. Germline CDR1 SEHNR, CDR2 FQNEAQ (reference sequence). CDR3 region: CASSSRGTGAPDTF. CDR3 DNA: TGTGCCAGCAGCTCCCGCGGGACAGGCGCGCCCGACACCTTC.

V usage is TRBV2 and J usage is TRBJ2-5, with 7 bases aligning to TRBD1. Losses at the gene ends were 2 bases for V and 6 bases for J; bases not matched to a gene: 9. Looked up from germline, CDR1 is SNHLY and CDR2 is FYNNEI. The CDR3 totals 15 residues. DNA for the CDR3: TGTGCCAGCAGTGAACGATGGCAGGGGGAAAAGACCCAGTACTTC. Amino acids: CASSERWQGEKTQYF.

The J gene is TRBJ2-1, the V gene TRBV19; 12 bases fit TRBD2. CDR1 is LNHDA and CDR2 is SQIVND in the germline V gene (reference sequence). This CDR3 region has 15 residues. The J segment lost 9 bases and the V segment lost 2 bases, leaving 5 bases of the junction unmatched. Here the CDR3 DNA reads TGTGCCAGTAGTATACTAGCGGGGGGGCGTCTTGAGCAGTTCTTC. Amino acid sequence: CASSILAGGRLEQFF.

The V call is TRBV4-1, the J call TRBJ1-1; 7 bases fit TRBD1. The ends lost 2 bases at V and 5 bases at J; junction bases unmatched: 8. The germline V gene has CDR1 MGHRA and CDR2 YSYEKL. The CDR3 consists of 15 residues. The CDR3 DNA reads TGCGCCAGCAGCCAACGCCTCGACAGGGAAACTGAAGCTTTCTTT. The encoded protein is CASSQRLDRETEAFF.

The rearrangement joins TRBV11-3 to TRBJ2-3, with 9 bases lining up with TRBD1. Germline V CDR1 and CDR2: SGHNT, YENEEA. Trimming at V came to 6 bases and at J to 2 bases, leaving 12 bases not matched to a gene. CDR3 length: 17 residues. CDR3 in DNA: TGTGCCAGCAGTCAACCCCTGGGGACAGGGTCCACAGATACGCAGTATTTT. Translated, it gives CASSQPLGTGSTDTQYF.

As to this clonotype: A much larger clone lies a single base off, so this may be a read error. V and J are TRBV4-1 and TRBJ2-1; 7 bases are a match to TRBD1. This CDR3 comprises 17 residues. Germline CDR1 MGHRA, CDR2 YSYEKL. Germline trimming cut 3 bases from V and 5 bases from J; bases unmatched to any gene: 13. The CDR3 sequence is CASSQSSGTVLNNEQFF. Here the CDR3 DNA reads TGCGCCAGCAGCCAGTCATCCGGGACAGTCCTCAACAATGAGCAGTTCTTC.

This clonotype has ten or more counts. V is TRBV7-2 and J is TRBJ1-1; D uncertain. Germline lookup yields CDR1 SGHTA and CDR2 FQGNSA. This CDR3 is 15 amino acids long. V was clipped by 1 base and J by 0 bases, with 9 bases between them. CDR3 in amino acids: CASSLVPIMNTEAFF. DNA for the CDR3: TGTGCCAGCAGCTTAGTACCGATAATGAACACTGAAGCTTTCTTT. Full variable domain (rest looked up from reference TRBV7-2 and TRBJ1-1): GAGVSQSPSNKVTEKGKDVELRCDPISGHTALYWYRQSLGQGLEFLIYFQGNSAPDKSGLPSDRFSAERTGGSVSTLTIQRTQQEDSAVYLCASSLVPIMNTEAFFGQGTRLTVV.